Here is one TCR beta chain with its context. The antigen is not known. Germline V lookup: CDR1 LNHDA, CDR2 SQIVND (reference sequence). V shed 2 bases, J shed 6 bases, and the junction held 6 bases outside the gene matches. This CDR3 contains 14 residues. This record comes from a study of PD-1 blockade in classical Hodgkin lymphoma. Overall study context: Patients received nivolumab 3 mg/kg intravenously every 2 weeks. Whole-study findings and limits: Newly diagnosed patients reportedly had lower baseline TCR diversity than healthy donors.

Sequencing was performed with immunoSEQ multiplex PCR; in TCRdb, only in-frame clones are kept and a portion is missing. The table has 8,000 to 8,500 clones, roughly 80% seen once; the top ten hold over 25%. Time point noted: cycle 4 day 1 (C4D1), after 6 weeks of nivolumab. Brentuximab vedotin exposure varied, and every patient relapsed after autologous stem cell transplantation. Thawed PBMCs were the source of CD8+ T cells, obtained through magnetic negative selection. Best responses included complete response and partial response; otherwise, the best response was progressive disease. Sequencing used CD8+ T cells from blood, obtained before the fourth cycle of nivolumab. The chain joins TRBV19 to TRBJ2-7, with 8 bases aligning to TRBD1. The source of this sequence is a human donor with classical Hodgkin lymphoma. For the CDR3, the DNA is TGTGCCAGTAGTATACAAGGACAGGGTGTCGAGCAGTACTTC. Translating gives CASSIQGQGVEQYF.